What follows are 13 T cell receptor beta chains derived from one specimen sequenced in a study of CD8+ T cells in alopecia areata (dated by TCRdb to between 2017 and 2018). Pooled mouse cutaneous lymph node cells were stained for CD4, CD8alpha, NKG2D, NKG2ACE and other markers, then sorted on a BD Influx. The method behind the library was the immunoSEQ multiplex PCR assay. For TCR sequencing, RNA was extracted from every sample and reverse transcribed into cDNA to serve as template. In TCRdb, the immuneACCESS table is reduced to in-frame sequences with V and J assigned. These tables do not hold every clone; where another copy was compared, an unresolved V gene accounts for under half, and the others remain unexplained. This sample has approximately 280,000 clones, none of them a singleton. The ten top clones hold 0.9% to 1.5% of the sample. What was sequenced was CD4+ T cells sorted from a lymph node. The origin of the receptors is a C3H/HeJ mouse with alopecia areata. This strain is characterized by the MHC haplotype H2-k.

On this clone: One base away lies a much larger clone, so this may be a sequencing read error. Genes here carry mouse names. The CDR3 is cut off 4 residues early in the read; its end comes from the germline J gene. This CDR3 is also generated by other DNA sequences in the sample. V and J are TRBV13-3 and TRBJ2-1, with TRBD2 identical over 8 bases. The V gene's germline CDR1 is NNHDY and CDR2 SYVADS. V lost 5 bases, J lost 1 base, and 2 bases stayed unmatched. This CDR3 contains 14 residues. The CDR3 loop is CASRAGGNYAEQFF. The CDR3 DNA, read in part, is TGTGCCAGCAGAGCTGGGGGGAACTATGCT.

Regarding this clone: Gene labels here are mouse ones. Coverage ceases 4 residues before the CDR3 finishes, and the germline J gene fills in the end. The J gene is TRBJ2-7, the V gene TRBV4; no firm D call. The CDR3 is 13 amino acids. CDR1 is LGHDT and CDR2 is YNNKQL in the germline V gene (reference sequence). The CDR3 sequence: CASSYAGPYEQYF. Partial CDR3 DNA: TGTGCCAGCAGCTACGCTGGTCCTTAT.

The table lists this clone with a few counts. Mouse names are used for the genes. The missing CDR3 end, 4 residues past where the read stops, is filled in from the germline J gene. The chain joins TRBV5 to TRBJ2-1; D might be TRBD2 (5 bases). Trimming took off 4 bases at V and 6 bases at J, with 10 bases between the two ends. The CDR3 sequence is 13 residues long. Germline V gene data show CDR1 as LGHNA and CDR2 as YNLKQL (reference sequence). The DNA read from the CDR3 is TGTGCCAGCAGCCCCGGTTGGGGTGCT. Amino acid sequence: CASSPGWGA. The full CDR3 protein reads CASSPGWGAEQFF.

With respect to this clone: Any gene name here is a mouse gene name. Read data end 4 residues before the CDR3 end; the end is taken from the germline J gene. This chain connects TRBV3 to TRBJ2-4; possibly TRBD1 for D (6 bases). CDR3 length equals 16 residues. The germline gives CDR1 SNHLY, CDR2 FYNGKV (reference sequence). Between the trimmed V and J ends, which lost 2 bases and 0 bases, there was a span of 12 bases. The DNA read from the CDR3 is TGTGCCAGCAGCTTAAGGACAGACCCTAGTCAAAAC. Translation gives CASSLRTDPSQN. The complete CDR3 sequence is CASSLRTDPSQNTLYF.

This clone has only a few counts. The genes and germline here are from mouse. The read finishes 4 residues shy of the CDR3 end, and the germline J gene is used to complete it. This specimen includes other DNA sequences encoding the same CDR3. This chain uses TRBV31 with TRBJ2-2; D perhaps matches TRBD2 (7 bases). The CDR3 runs 13 residues. Germline values: CDR1 GKSSPN, CDR2 SITVG. The V and J ends lost 0 bases and 6 bases respectively, with 8 bases between them. The CDR3 sequence is CAWSLGGPGQLYF. CDR3 DNA, as far as it was read: TGTGCCTGGAGTCTTGGGGGGCCCGGG.

A note on this clone: The gene names given are mouse names. The missing CDR3 end, 4 residues past where the read stops, is filled in from the germline J gene. This chain connects TRBV19 to TRBJ1-1, with D tentatively TRBD1 (6 bases). CDR3 length equals 12 residues. The germline gives CDR1 FNHDT, CDR2 SITEND (reference sequence). The sequenced part of the CDR3 DNA is TGTGCCAGCAGTATACAGGGGTCA. This encodes CASSIQGS. Given in full, the CDR3 is CASSIQGSEVFF.

As for this clone: Germline and genes here are mouse. The same CDR3 can be traced to other DNA sequences in this sample. The CDR3: CAWSLVGDSDYTF. The covered CDR3 bases are TGTGCCTGGAGTCTAGTAGGGGACTCC. This chain joins TRBV31 and TRBJ1-2, with D possibly being TRBD1 (5 bases). The read halts 4 residues ahead of the CDR3 end, with the missing end drawn from the germline J gene. CDR1 and CDR2 (germline): GKSSPN, SITVG. Deletions cut 0 bases from V and 3 bases from J, with 8 bases between. The CDR3 has 13 amino acids.

As to this clone: Gene and germline names: mouse. The read finishes 4 residues shy of the CDR3 end, and the germline J gene is used to complete it. V and J are TRBV19 and TRBJ2-5; 8 bases agree with TRBD2. V gave up 4 bases and J gave up 2 bases; unmatched junction bases: 6. The germline V gene encodes CDR1 FNHDT and CDR2 SITEND (reference sequence). The CDR3 loop spans 15 amino acids. The CDR3 DNA, read in part, is TGTGCCAGCAGTTCGACTGGGGTGATCCAAGAC. Translating it yields CASSSTGVIQD. The entire CDR3 protein reads CASSSTGVIQDTQYF.

This clone showed up just a few times. Mouse gene names and germline throughout. The read comes to an end 4 residues before the CDR3 does, leaving the germline J gene to fill in the end. The chain joins TRBV19 to TRBJ2-1; TRBD2 matches at 10 bases. V shed 4 bases and J 3 bases; nucleotides not matched to a gene: 1. The CDR3 is made up of 14 amino acids. CDR1 FNHDT and CDR2 SITEND come from the germline V gene (reference sequence). CDR3 sequence: CASSPGGAYAEQFF. Partial CDR3 DNA: TGTGCCAGCAGTCCTGGGGGGGCCTATGCT.

Comments on this clone: Any gene name here is a mouse gene name. The CDR3 extends 4 residues past the end of the read, so its final part is completed from the germline J gene. V usage is TRBV13-1 and J usage is TRBJ2-5; 7 positions agree with TRBD1. Per the germline V gene, CDR1 is NSHNY and CDR2 is SYGAGN. CDR3 length: 14 residues. V shed 4 bases, J shed 0 bases, and the junction held 2 bases outside the gene matches. The sequenced part of the CDR3 DNA is TGTGCCAGCAGTCGACAGGGTAACCAAGAC. This sequence encodes CASSRQGNQD. The full CDR3 protein reads CASSRQGNQDTQYF.

This clone was found a few times. Gene names and germline match the mouse. The read terminates 4 residues ahead of where the CDR3 ends, so the germline J gene completes it. Other DNA sequences in the sample encode the same CDR3. This chain links TRBV19 with TRBJ2-3, with D unresolved. Germline V gene sequence: CDR1 FNHDT, CDR2 SITEND (reference sequence). CDR3 length: 14 amino acids. V lost 1 base to trimming and J lost 0 bases, with 6 bases between them. This CDR3 is CASSIPASAETLYF. CDR3 DNA (partial): TGTGCCAGCAGTATACCAGCTAGTGCAGAA. The full variable domain, completed using reference TRBV19 and TRBJ2-3, is GGIITQTPKFLIGQEGQKLTLKCQQNFNHDTMYWYRQDSGKGLRLIYYSITENDLQKGDLSEGYDASREKKSSFSLTVTSAQKNEMAVFLCASSIPASAETLYFGSGTRLTVL.

The sample holds a few counts of this clone. Genes and germline come from the mouse. The read ends 4 residues before the CDR3 terminus; that terminus is restored from the germline J gene. V and J are TRBV13-2 and TRBJ2-2; 8 bases line up with TRBD1. The CDR3 is made up of 15 amino acids. Per germline, CDR1 NNHNN and CDR2 SYGAGS (reference sequence). V shed 5 bases and J 0 bases; nucleotides not matched to a gene: 3. CDR3 DNA (partial): TGTGCCAGCGGGGAGACAGGGGCAAACACCGGG. Its protein product is CASGETGANTG. The whole CDR3 sequence is CASGETGANTGQLYF.

Comments on this clone: Genes here carry mouse names. The sequenced fragment ends 4 residues before the CDR3 boundary, so the rest is inferred from the germline J gene. The J gene is TRBJ2-3, the V gene TRBV13-1; 8 bases match TRBD2. Looked up from germline, CDR1 is NSHNY and CDR2 is SYGAGN. This CDR3 region has 15 residues. After removal of 4 bases from V and 0 bases from J, the junction contained 4 bases not matched to a gene. CDR3 DNA, as far as it was read: TGTGCCAGCAGTTCTGGGGGGAAGAGTGCAGAA. Translating gives CASSSGGKSAE. The entire CDR3 is CASSSGGKSAETLYF.